What follows are 22 T cell receptor beta chains derived from one specimen sequenced in a study of T cells after yellow fever vaccination. Each CDR3 protein gets one entry after TCRdb re-called the 5' RACE reads with MiXCR. The sample has some 600,000 distinct CDR3 sequences; around an eighth are singletons. The sequencing used PBMCs, collected on the day of the yellow fever booster vaccination. These receptors originate from a man younger than 40 who received the YFV17D yellow fever vaccine.

This clonotype turned up a few times. The rearrangement links TRBV7-2 to TRBJ2-1, with 9 bases aligning to TRBD1. The germline CDR1 and CDR2 sequences are SGHTA and FQGNSA. The CDR3 length is 13 residues. Germline trimming cut 3 bases from V and 13 bases from J; bases unmatched to any gene: 7. CDR3 sequence: CASSFSWDRAQFF. The CDR3, as DNA: TGTGCCAGCAGCTTCAGTTGGGACAGGGCCCAGTTCTTC.

V gene TRBV2 combines with J gene TRBJ2-7; D is tentatively TRBD1 or TRBD2 (6 bases each). The CDR3 contains 16 residues. Germline values: CDR1 SNHLY, CDR2 FYNNEI. Trimming removed 8 bases at V and 0 bases at J, with 20 bases between. CDR3 DNA sequence: TGTGCCAGCGTCCGACCGAAGGGGGGAAACTCCTACGAGCAGTACTTC. Its translation: CASVRPKGGNSYEQYF.

J is TRBJ2-7 and V is TRBV15, with TRBD2 matching 7 bases. In germline, CDR1 is LNHNV, CDR2 YYDKDF (reference sequence). V trimming: 4 bases; J trimming: 2 bases; junction bases outside the gene matches: 2. This CDR3 is built from 13 residues. CDR3 protein: CATSTGRPYEQYF. Written as DNA, the CDR3 is TGTGCCACCAGCACCGGGAGGCCCTACGAGCAGTACTTC.

This sequence joins TRBV20-1 and TRBJ2-3, with TRBD1 identical over 7 bases. CDR3 size: 13 residues. The J segment lost 3 bases and the V segment lost 5 bases, leaving 5 bases of the junction unmatched. From germline, CDR1 is DFQATT and CDR2 SNEGSKA (reference sequence). CDR3 nucleotide sequence: TGCAGTGCTGCCCAGACAGGGACAGATACGCAGTATTTT. Translated: CSAAQTGTDTQYF.

V is TRBV18 and J is TRBJ1-1, with D possibly matching TRBD1 (5 bases). V was clipped by 4 bases and J by 3 bases, with 12 bases between them. Germline CDR1 reads KGHSH; CDR2 reads LQKENI. This CDR3 is built from 14 residues. The CDR3 bases are TGTGCCAGCTCACTGTCCGGGGCAGACACTGAAGCTTTCTTT. Protein sequence: CASSLSGADTEAFF. The whole variable domain, filled in from reference TRBV18 and TRBJ1-1, reads NAGVMQNPRHLVRRRGQEARLRCSPMKGHSHVYWYRQLPEEGLKFMVYLQKENIIDESGMPKERFSAEFPKEGPSILRIQQVVRGDSAAYFCASSLSGADTEAFFGQGTRLTVV.

In its sample, this clonotype was seen a few times. The genes are TRBV5-4 and TRBJ2-5, with D tentatively TRBD1 or TRBD2 (6 bases each). V lost 6 bases to trimming and J lost 2 bases, with 17 bases between them. Germline loops: CDR1 SGHNT, CDR2 YYREEE (reference sequence). The CDR3 has 15 amino acids. DNA of the CDR3: TGTGCCAGCACCATGGGGGGCTCTCTACAAGAGACCCAGTACTTC. This encodes CASTMGGSLQETQYF.

This clonotype was found a few times. The chain's CDR3 is CASRPRTSGVSTDTQYF. CDR3 bases: TGTGCCAGCAGGCCCCGGACTAGCGGGGTTAGCACAGATACGCAGTATTTT. This chain uses TRBV3-1 with TRBJ2-3; 12 nucleotides match TRBD2. Germline V lookup: CDR1 LGHDT, CDR2 YNNKEL (reference sequence). The ends lost 6 bases at V and 0 bases at J; junction bases unmatched: 7. This CDR3 is built from 17 residues.

This clonotype has only a few counts. The rearrangement uses TRBV6-1 and TRBJ2-3, with 9 bases fitting TRBD2. After removal of 4 bases from V and 5 bases from J, the junction contained 4 bases not matched to a gene. Germline V CDR1 and CDR2: MNHNS, SASEGT. This CDR3 region has 14 residues. CDR3 nucleotides: TGTGCCAGCAGTGCAGCGGGAGGAGGAGATACGCAGTATTTT. Translated, it gives CASSAAGGGDTQYF.

This chain uses TRBV25-1 with TRBJ2-1; perhaps TRBD1 as D (5 bases). V was clipped by 10 bases and J by 8 bases, with 18 bases between them. Germline-derived CDR1 and CDR2 are MGHDK and SYGVNS. CDR3 length equals 13 residues. The DNA of the CDR3 is TGTGCCACCGGGTCCCTCCAGGGTTATGAGCAGTTCTTC. Translated, it gives CATGSLQGYEQFF.

The chain combines TRBV9 with TRBJ2-2, with 9 bases matching TRBD1. Germline trimming cut 4 bases from V and 4 bases from J; bases unmatched to any gene: 11. Germline V gene sequence: CDR1 SGDLS, CDR2 YYNGEE. The CDR3 has 17 residues. CDR3 sequence (DNA): TGTGCCAGCAGCCCCTTAAGGACAGGGGTTGGCACCGGGGAGCTGTTTTTT. Encoded protein: CASSPLRTGVGTGELFF.

This clonotype was counted a few times. The chain couples TRBV6-1 to TRBJ2-7, with D possibly TRBD1 on 5 matching bases. Between the trimmed V and J ends, which lost 6 bases and 5 bases, there was a span of 17 bases. Germline V gene data show CDR1 as MNHNS and CDR2 as SASEGT. This CDR3 has 14 residues. Written as DNA, the CDR3 is TGTGCCAGCAGCAGGGTTCCCCTTAGGGACGAGCAGTACTTC. This codes for CASSRVPLRDEQYF.

This clonotype was seen only a few times. This chain uses TRBV10-3 with TRBJ2-7; TRBD2 matches 8 bases. With 10 bases clipped from V and 2 bases from J, the junction kept 10 bases outside the gene matches. Germline V gene sequence: CDR1 ENHRY, CDR2 SYGVKD. The CDR3 has 14 residues. This chain's CDR3 is CATTSSGGPYEQYF. The CDR3 DNA follows: TGTGCCACCACTTCCTCGGGAGGGCCCTACGAGCAGTACTTC.

V is TRBV29-1 and J is TRBJ2-3; D tentatively reads TRBD1 or TRBD2 (5 bases each). Germline-derived CDR1 and CDR2 are SQVTM and ANQGSEA. This CDR3 is 12 amino acids long. The V end lost 3 bases, the J end lost 4 bases, and 8 bases lay between the germline ends. The CDR3 reads CSVEGTPDTQYF. The CDR3 region has the DNA TGCAGCGTTGAGGGGACGCCAGATACGCAGTATTTT.

The V gene is TRBV4-3, the J gene TRBJ2-1, with 10 nucleotides matching TRBD2. The V gene end was trimmed by 0 bases and the J gene end by 7 bases; junction bases not matched to a gene: 12. Germline CDR1 and CDR2: LGHNA and YSLEER. This CDR3 comprises 18 residues. CDR3 coding DNA: TGCGCCAGCAGCCAAGATCCGACTAGCGGGTCCTGGGGGAATGAGCAGTTCTTC. It encodes CASSQDPTSGSWGNEQFF.

The chain combines TRBV29-1 with TRBJ2-3, with D maybe TRBD2 (5 bases). The CDR3 loop spans 14 amino acids. CDR1 SQVTM and CDR2 ANQGSEA come from the germline V gene. V gave up 7 bases and J gave up 6 bases, with 20 bases separating them. CDR3 sequence: CSARVPGVVDTQYF. DNA for the CDR3: TGCAGCGCGCGGGTCCCAGGAGTCGTGGATACGCAGTATTTT.

This clonotype was observed many times. V and J are TRBV20-1 and TRBJ2-5; perhaps TRBD2 as D (6 bases). The CDR3 is 17 amino acids. V dropped 0 bases and J dropped 0 bases, with 17 bases sitting between them. In germline, CDR1 is DFQATT, CDR2 SNEGSKA (reference sequence). CDR3 DNA sequence: TGCAGTGCTAGAGATTTGAAAATAGCGGCCCACCAAGAGACCCAGTACTTC. It translates to CSARDLKIAAHQETQYF.

In its sample, this clonotype was seen a few times. This rearrangement joins TRBV5-5 to TRBJ2-5; 11 nucleotides line up with TRBD1. V dropped 2 bases and J dropped 2; count of bases not matched to a gene: 5. CDR3 length: 16 amino acids. CDR1 and CDR2 (germline): SGHKS, YYEKEE (reference sequence). CDR3 sequence reads: CASSFGDRGIQETQYF. DNA for the CDR3: TGTGCCAGCAGCTTCGGGGACAGGGGGATACAAGAGACCCAGTACTTC.

This clonotype showed up just a few times. The chain joins TRBV5-1 to TRBJ2-7; 10 nucleotides agree with TRBD1. The trim removed 7 bases at V and 4 bases at J, leaving 8 bases unmatched. The CDR3 is made up of 14 amino acids. Germline CDR1 SGHRS, CDR2 YFSETQ. CDR3 protein: CASVAGQGSYEQYF. The CDR3 region has the DNA TGCGCCAGCGTGGCGGGACAGGGGAGTTACGAGCAGTACTTC.

The chain uses TRBV10-3 and TRBJ2-3, with D unclear. V was clipped by 3 bases and J by 0 bases, with 22 bases between them. The CDR3 has 19 amino acids. Germline V gives CDR1 ENHRY, CDR2 SYGVKD. CDR3 amino acids: CAISDPTTAVAASTDTQYF. CDR3 in DNA: TGTGCCATCAGTGACCCGACAACTGCCGTTGCGGCTAGCACAGATACGCAGTATTTT.

This clonotype was seen a few times. This chain uses TRBV5-1 with TRBJ2-2, with D tentatively TRBD1 (5 bases). V shed 4 bases and J shed 2 bases, with 21 bases lying between them. In germline, CDR1 is SGHRS, CDR2 YFSETQ. The CDR3 runs 18 residues. As DNA, the CDR3 is TGCGCCAGCAGCAGTAGGCCCGGACAATCACTTAACACCGGGGAGCTGTTTTTT. Its protein product is CASSSRPGQSLNTGELFF.

This chain joins TRBV6-5 and TRBJ2-7, with 14 bases lining up with TRBD2. The CDR3 is made up of 15 amino acids. The germline V gene has CDR1 MNHEY and CDR2 SVGAGI. Trimming at V came to 4 bases and at J to 6 bases, leaving 5 bases not matched to a gene. This CDR3 reads CASSLGTSGRGEQYF. The CDR3, as DNA: TGTGCCAGCAGTTTAGGGACTAGCGGGAGAGGCGAGCAGTACTTC.

This chain joins TRBV30 and TRBJ2-2; D perhaps matches TRBD1 (5 bases). The germline V gene has CDR1 GTSNPN and CDR2 SVGIG (reference sequence). This CDR3 has 15 amino acids. The ends were cut back, 0 bases at V and 5 bases at J, with 13 bases in the middle. The CDR3 sequence is CAWSVSTVRTGELFF. CDR3 in DNA: TGTGCCTGGAGTGTATCGACAGTCCGGACCGGGGAGCTGTTTTTT.